This T cell receptor (beta chain) was documented in a study of T cell responses to AZD1222 COVID-19 vaccine. About the research overall: The analysis combined second doses at about 4 or about 12 weeks. Points from the study as a whole: Among spike-specific TCRs, nearly half reportedly target unmutated variant regions. In a largely white British group with more females than males, clonal diversity was possibly underestimated. A rise in Spike-specific TCR breadth and depth followed two AZD1222 doses.

As for this clone: The antigen is undetermined.

Repertoires were generated with immunoSEQ multiplex PCR, while TCRdb's copy carries only in-frame clones and drops some. The data hold 100,000 to 110,000 clones, with approximately 91% observed a single time. The V gene's germline CDR1 is LGHNA and CDR2 YNFKEQ. Trimming took off 1 base at V and 2 bases at J, with 24 bases between the two ends. The CDR3 spans 20 residues. The sample consisted of peripheral blood, taken on day 0 of AZD1222 vaccination. This chain connects TRBV4-2 to TRBJ1-5; TRBD1 might be the D (5 bases). The sequence was collected from an adult in good health. CDR3 in amino acids: CASSQVGWGRRYRGNQPQHF. CDR3 bases: TGTGCCAGCAGCCAAGTTGGGTGGGGCCGACGCTATCGGGGCAATCAGCCCCAGCATTTT.